This TCR beta chain was observed in a study of molecular identifiers for immune sequencing clone quantification. This clonotype has just a few counts. Antigen: not known. From roughly 21,000 to 960,000 sorted cells, naive CD8 libraries were generated with 10%, 30% or 50% RNA. Naive CD8 T cell sorting was performed on the CD8+CD4-CCR7+CD45RA+ phenotype. Methods described previously were used for bulk TCR libraries, and listed TCR primers were applied. A single record per CDR3 protein comes from TCRdb applying MiXCR to the PCR reads. The repertoire has about 640,000 distinct CDR3 sequences, 20% of them found once; the top ten carry roughly 0.9%. Study results and limitations: Whereas clones above 20 RNA copies held under 1% of naive-cell molecules, they held over 97% of effector molecules.

Source material: naive CD8+ T cells from blood, with Jurkat cell RNA spiked in. Subset defined: FACS-sorted CD8+CD4-CCR7+CD45RA+ naive T cells. The sequence derives from a human donor in good health. Some libraries in this study had Jurkat cell RNA spiked in.

CDR3 sequence reads: CASSVSGTSNYEQYF. CDR3 DNA sequence: TGTGCCAGCAGTGTCTCCGGGACATCCAACTACGAGCAGTACTTC. The chain carries TRBV27 and TRBJ2-7, with D perhaps matching TRBD1 (6 bases). The V gene's germline CDR1 is MNHEY and CDR2 SMNVEV (reference sequence). This CDR3 spans 15 amino acids. Trimming removed 5 bases at V and 3 bases at J, with 17 bases between.